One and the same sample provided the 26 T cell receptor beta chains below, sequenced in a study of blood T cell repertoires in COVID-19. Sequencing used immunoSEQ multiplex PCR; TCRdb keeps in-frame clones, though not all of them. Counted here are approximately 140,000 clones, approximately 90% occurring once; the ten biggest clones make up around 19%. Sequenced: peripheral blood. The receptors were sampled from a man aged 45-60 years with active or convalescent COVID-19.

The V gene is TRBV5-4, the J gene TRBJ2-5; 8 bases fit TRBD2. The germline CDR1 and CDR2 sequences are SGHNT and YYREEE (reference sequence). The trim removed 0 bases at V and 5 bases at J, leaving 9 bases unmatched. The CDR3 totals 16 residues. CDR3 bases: TGTGCCAGCAGCTTGGGGTCAGCGGGGGCAGGGGAGACCCAGTACTTC. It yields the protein CASSLGSAGAGETQYF.

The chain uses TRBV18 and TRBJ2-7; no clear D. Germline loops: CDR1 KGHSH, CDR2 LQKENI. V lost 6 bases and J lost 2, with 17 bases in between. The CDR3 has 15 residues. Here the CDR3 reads CASSREAASAYEQYF. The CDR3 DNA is TGTGCCAGCTCGCGAGAGGCCGCAAGTGCCTACGAGCAGTACTTC.

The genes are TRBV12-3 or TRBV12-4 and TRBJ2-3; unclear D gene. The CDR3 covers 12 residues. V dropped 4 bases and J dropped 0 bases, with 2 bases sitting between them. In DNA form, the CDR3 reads TGTGCCAGCAGTTCTAGCACAGATACGCAGTATTTT. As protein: CASSSSTDTQYF.

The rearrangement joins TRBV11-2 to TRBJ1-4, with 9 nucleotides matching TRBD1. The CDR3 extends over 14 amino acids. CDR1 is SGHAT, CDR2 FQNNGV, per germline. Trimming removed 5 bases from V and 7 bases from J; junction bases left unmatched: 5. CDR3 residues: CASSQQGAREKLFF. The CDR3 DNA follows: TGTGCCAGCAGCCAACAGGGGGCTCGTGAAAAACTGTTTTTT.

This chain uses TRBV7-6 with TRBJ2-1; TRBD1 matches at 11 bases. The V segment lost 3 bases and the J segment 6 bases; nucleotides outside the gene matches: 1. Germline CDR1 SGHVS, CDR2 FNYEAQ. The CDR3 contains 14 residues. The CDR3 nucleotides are TGTGCCAGCAGCTTTGGGACAGGGGGCAATGAGCAGTTCTTC. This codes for CASSFGTGGNEQFF.

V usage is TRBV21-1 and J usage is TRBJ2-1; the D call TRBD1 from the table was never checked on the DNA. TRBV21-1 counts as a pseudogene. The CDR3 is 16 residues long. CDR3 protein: CASSKPAGGLYNEQFF. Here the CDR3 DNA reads TGTGCCAGCAGCAAACCGGCAGGGGGCCTTTACAATGAGCAGTTCTTC.

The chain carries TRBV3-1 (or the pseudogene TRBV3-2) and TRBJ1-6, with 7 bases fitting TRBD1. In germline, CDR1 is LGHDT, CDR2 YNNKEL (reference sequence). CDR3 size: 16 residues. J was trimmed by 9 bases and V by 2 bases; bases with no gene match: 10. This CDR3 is CASSQHRDRYGSPLHF. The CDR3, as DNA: TGTGCCAGCAGCCAACATCGGGACAGATACGGTTCACCCCTCCACTTT.

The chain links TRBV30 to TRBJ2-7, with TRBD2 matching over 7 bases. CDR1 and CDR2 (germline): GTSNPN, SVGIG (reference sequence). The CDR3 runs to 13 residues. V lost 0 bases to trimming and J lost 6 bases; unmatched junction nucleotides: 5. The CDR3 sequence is CAWSVKSGAEQYF. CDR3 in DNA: TGTGCCTGGAGTGTAAAAAGCGGGGCCGAGCAGTACTTC.

CDR3 bases: TGTGCCAGCGGGACAGGTCGTTCCGAGACCCAGTACTTC. Its translation: CASGTGRSETQYF. This chain joins TRBV7-2 and TRBJ2-5; TRBD1 matches 8 bases. Germline values: CDR1 SGHTA, CDR2 FQGNSA. The CDR3 is 13 residues long. V gave up 8 bases and J gave up 5 bases; unmatched junction bases: 7.

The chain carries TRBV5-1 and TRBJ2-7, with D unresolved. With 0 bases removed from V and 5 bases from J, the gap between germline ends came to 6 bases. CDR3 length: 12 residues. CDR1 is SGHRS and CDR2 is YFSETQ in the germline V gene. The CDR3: CASSLGVDEQYF. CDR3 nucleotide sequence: TGCGCCAGCAGCTTGGGAGTCGACGAGCAGTACTTC.

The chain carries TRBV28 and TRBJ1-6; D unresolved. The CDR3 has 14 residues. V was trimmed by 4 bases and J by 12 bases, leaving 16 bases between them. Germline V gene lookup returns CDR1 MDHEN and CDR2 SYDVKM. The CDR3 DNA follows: TGTGCCAGCAGTTCCCCTCCTTTACGGGGACCCCTCCACTTT. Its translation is CASSSPPLRGPLHF.

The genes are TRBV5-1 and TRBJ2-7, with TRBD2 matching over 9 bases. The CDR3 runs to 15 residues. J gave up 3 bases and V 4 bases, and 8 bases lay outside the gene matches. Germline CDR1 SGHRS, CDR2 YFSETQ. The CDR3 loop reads CASSPTGTSLYEQYF. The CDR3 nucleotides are TGCGCCAGCAGCCCTACCGGGACTAGCCTCTACGAGCAGTACTTC.

The CDR3 region has the DNA TGCGCCAGCAGCGTCGGGGCTAGCGGGAGGGGGGAGCAGTACTTC. Translation gives CASSVGASGRGEQYF. This chain uses TRBV5-1 with TRBJ2-7, with 12 bases aligning to TRBD2. This CDR3 is built from 15 residues. Per the germline V gene, CDR1 is SGHRS and CDR2 is YFSETQ. Trimming cost V 4 bases and J 7 bases; bases outside gene matches: 9.

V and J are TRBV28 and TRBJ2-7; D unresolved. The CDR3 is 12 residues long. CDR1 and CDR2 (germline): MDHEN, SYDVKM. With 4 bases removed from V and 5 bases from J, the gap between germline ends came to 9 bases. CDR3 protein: CASSSVTDEQYF. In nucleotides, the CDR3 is TGTGCCAGCAGTTCCGTTACGGACGAGCAGTACTTC.

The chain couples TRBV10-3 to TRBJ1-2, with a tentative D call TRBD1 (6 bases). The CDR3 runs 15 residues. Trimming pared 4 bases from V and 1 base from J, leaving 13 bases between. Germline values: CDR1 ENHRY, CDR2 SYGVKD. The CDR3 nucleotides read TGTGCCATCAGTGCGCCGGGACACAGTAACTATGGCTACACCTTC. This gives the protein CAISAPGHSNYGYTF.

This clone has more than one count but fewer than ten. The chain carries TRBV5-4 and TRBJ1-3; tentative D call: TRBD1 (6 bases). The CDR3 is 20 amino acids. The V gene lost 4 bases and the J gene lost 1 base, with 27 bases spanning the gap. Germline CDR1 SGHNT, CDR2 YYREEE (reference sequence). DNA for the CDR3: TGTGCCAGCAGCCCCCGGGGGAGGGGGTCTACCGGGGGTTCTGGAAACACCATATATTTT. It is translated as CASSPRGRGSTGGSGNTIYF.

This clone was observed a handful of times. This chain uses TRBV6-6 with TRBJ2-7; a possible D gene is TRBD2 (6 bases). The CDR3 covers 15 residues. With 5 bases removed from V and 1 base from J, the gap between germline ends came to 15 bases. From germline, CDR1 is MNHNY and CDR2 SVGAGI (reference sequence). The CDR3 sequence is CASSPGGDRSYEQYF. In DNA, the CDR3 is TGTGCCAGCAGTCCAGGAGGGGATCGGTCCTACGAGCAGTACTTC.

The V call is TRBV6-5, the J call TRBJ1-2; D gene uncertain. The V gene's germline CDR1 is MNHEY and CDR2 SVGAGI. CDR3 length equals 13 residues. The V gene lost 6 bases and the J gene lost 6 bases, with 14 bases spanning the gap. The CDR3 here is CASRKMGADGYTF. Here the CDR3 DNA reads TGTGCCAGCAGGAAAATGGGAGCGGATGGCTACACCTTC.

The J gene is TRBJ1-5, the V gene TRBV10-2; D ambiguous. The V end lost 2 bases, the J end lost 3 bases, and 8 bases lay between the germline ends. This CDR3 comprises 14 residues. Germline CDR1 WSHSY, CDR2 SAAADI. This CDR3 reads CASSETDYNQPQHF. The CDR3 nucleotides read TGCGCCAGCAGTGAGACAGACTACAATCAGCCCCAGCATTTT.

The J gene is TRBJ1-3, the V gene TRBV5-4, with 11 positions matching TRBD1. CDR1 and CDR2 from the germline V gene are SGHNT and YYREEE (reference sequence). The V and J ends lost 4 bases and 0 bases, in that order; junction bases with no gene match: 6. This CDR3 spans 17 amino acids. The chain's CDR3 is CASSPGTGGNSGNTIYF. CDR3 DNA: TGTGCCAGCAGCCCGGGGACAGGGGGTAACTCTGGAAACACCATATATTTT.

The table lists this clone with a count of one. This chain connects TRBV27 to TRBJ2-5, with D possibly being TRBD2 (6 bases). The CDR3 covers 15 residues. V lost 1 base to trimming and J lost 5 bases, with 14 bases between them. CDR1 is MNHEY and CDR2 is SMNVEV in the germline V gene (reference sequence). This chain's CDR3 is CASSLWGSAGETQYF. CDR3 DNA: TGTGCCAGCAGTTTATGGGGGTCGGCGGGGGAGACCCAGTACTTC.

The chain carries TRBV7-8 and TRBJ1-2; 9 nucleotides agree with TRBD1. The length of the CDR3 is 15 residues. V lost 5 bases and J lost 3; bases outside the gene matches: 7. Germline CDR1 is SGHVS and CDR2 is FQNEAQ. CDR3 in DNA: TGTGCCAGCAGCCAATCGACAGGGGGGTACTATGGCTACACCTTC. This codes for CASSQSTGGYYGYTF.

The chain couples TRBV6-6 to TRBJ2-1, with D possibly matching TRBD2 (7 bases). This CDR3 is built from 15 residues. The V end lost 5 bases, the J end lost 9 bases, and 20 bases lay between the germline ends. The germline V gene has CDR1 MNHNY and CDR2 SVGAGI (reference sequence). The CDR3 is CASSPFGGGLFEQFF. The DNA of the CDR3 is TGTGCCAGCAGTCCCTTTGGGGGGGGGCTGTTTGAGCAGTTCTTC.

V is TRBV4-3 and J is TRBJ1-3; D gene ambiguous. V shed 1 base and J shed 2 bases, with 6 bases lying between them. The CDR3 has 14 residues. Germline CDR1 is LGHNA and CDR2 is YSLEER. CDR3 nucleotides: TGCGCCAGCAGCCAAGGAGGTCCTGGAAACACCATATATTTT. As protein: CASSQGGPGNTIYF.

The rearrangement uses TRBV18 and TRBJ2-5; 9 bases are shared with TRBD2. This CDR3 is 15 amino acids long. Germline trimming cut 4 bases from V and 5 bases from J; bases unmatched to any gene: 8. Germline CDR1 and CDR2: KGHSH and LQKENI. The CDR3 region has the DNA TGTGCCAGCTCACACGATAGCGGGAGAGGGGAGACCCAGTACTTC. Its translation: CASSHDSGRGETQYF.

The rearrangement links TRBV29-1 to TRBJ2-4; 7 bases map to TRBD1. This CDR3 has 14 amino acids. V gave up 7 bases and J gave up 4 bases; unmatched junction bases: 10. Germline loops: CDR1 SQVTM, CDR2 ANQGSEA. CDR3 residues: CSGTARGSKNIQYF. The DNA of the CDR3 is TGCAGCGGGACAGCCAGGGGGTCAAAAAACATTCAGTACTTC.